These 21 T cell receptor beta chains share one sample of origin, sequenced in a study of response to subunit inactivated influenza vaccine. Via MiXCR, TCRdb re-called the RT-PCR reads, giving one row per CDR3 protein. The sample holds 650,000 to 700,000 distinct CDR3 sequences, less than 20% seen once. This sample comprised PBMCs from blood, obtained 11 to 12 days after vaccination. The receptors stem from a man between 45 and 60 years old who received an inactivated influenza vaccine.

The chain recombines TRBV3-1 with TRBJ1-3; D is undetermined. In germline, CDR1 is LGHDT, CDR2 YNNKEL (reference sequence). This CDR3 contains 15 residues. Trimming stripped 4 bases from V and 0 bases from J, with 10 bases between. The CDR3 bases are TGTGCCAGCAGCCCCTCATTCGGCTCTGGAAACACCATATATTTT. Translated: CASSPSFGSGNTIYF.

This chain joins TRBV12-3 or TRBV12-4 and TRBJ2-3; D uncertain. Trimming took off 5 bases at V and 10 bases at J, with 13 bases between the two ends. The CDR3 extends over 12 amino acids. CDR3 sequence: CASSRPPEAQYF. The CDR3 DNA reads as TGTGCCAGCAGTCGCCCCCCCGAGGCGCAGTATTTT.

The V gene is TRBV7-2, the J gene TRBJ1-1; D is possibly TRBD1 (5 bases). Germline V CDR1 and CDR2: SGHTA, FQGNSA. The CDR3 has 17 residues. V lost 5 bases and J 0 bases, leaving 19 bases between the germline ends. The CDR3 spells CASSVVGGSTMNTEAFF. The CDR3 nucleotides are TGTGCCAGCAGCGTCGTCGGGGGGTCAACCATGAACACTGAAGCTTTCTTT.

This clonotype was counted between two and nine times. The chain has TRBV24-1 and TRBJ1-5; maybe TRBD1 (5 bases). V lost 1 base and J 6 bases, leaving 9 bases between the germline ends. Germline CDR1 is KGHDR and CDR2 is SFDVKD. The CDR3 consists of 14 residues. CDR3 sequence (DNA): TGTGCCACCAGTGATTTAGGGGCCTCTCAGCCCCAGCATTTT. Amino acids: CATSDLGASQPQHF.

The genes are TRBV12-3 or TRBV12-4 and TRBJ2-7; D gene unclear. Trimming shortened V by 1 base and J by 2 bases, and 12 bases separated the two germline ends. This CDR3 comprises 15 residues. The CDR3 loop reads CASSLETGNTYEQYF. The DNA of the CDR3 is TGTGCCAGCAGTTTAGAGACGGGCAACACCTACGAGCAGTACTTC.

This clonotype was detected only a few times. This sequence joins TRBV12-3 or TRBV12-4 and TRBJ1-5; D not certain. The CDR3 consists of 14 residues. Trimming took off 3 bases at V and 8 bases at J, with 14 bases between the two ends. CDR3 bases: TGTGCCAGCAGTTTCGGCGCCGCGGAAGAGCCCCAGCATTTT. Translating it yields CASSFGAAEEPQHF.

The CDR3 here is CASSLGQGISNSPLHF. CDR3 nucleotide sequence: TGTGCCAGCAGCTTAGGGCAGGGAATAAGCAATTCACCCCTCCACTTT. This chain connects TRBV11-2 to TRBJ1-6, with a possible D match to TRBD1 (5 bases). Germline values: CDR1 SGHAT, CDR2 FQNNGV. V dropped 1 base and J dropped 7 bases, with 14 bases sitting between them. The CDR3 is 16 residues long.

V usage is TRBV7-8 and J usage is TRBJ1-6; D gene ambiguous. The germline CDR1 and CDR2 sequences are SGHVS and FQNEAQ. Trimming pared 0 bases from V and 0 bases from J, leaving 15 bases between. The CDR3 consists of 19 residues. The CDR3 nucleotides read TGTGCCAGCAGCTTAGCGGCGCCCGGGAGGCGCTCCTATAATTCACCCCTCCACTTT. It specifies CASSLAAPGRRSYNSPLHF.

The chain joins TRBV29-1 to TRBJ1-2; 9 bases are a match to TRBD1. The CDR3 length is 15 residues. The junction had 3 bases not matched to a gene; V was cut back by 1 base and J by 0 bases. In germline, CDR1 is SQVTM, CDR2 ANQGSEA. CDR3 coding DNA: TGCAGCGTTGAAGGGGGGACAGGGACTAACTATGGCTACACCTTC. It encodes CSVEGGTGTNYGYTF.

This clonotype was detected many times. The DNA of the CDR3 is TGCAGCGTTGTGTTGACAGGGTTTGACTATGGCTACACCTTC. Its protein is CSVVLTGFDYGYTF. V is TRBV29-1 and J is TRBJ1-2, with 7 positions matching TRBD1. Germline V gene data show CDR1 as SQVTM and CDR2 as ANQGSEA. The J segment lost 3 bases and the V segment lost 4 bases, leaving 8 bases of the junction unmatched. The CDR3 length is 14 residues.

About this clonotype: A much larger clone lies a single base off, so this may be a read error. J is TRBJ2-1 and V is TRBV4-2; D perhaps matches TRBD1 (6 bases). The CDR3 length is 15 residues. Germline CDR1 reads LGHNA; CDR2 reads YNFKEQ. The CDR3 nucleotides read TGTGCCAGCAGCCAAGAGGCAGGGACATACAATGAGCAGATCTTC. Translation: CASSQEAGTYNEQIF.

At least ten counts were recorded for this clonotype. The genes are TRBV7-2 and TRBJ2-7; D is unresolved. The CDR3 contains 14 residues. Looked up from germline, CDR1 is SGHTA and CDR2 is FQGNSA. The V end was cut by 5 bases, the J end by 3 bases, with 14 bases between. CDR3 amino acids: CASSQAFGFYEQYF. The CDR3 nucleotides are TGTGCCAGCAGCCAGGCCTTTGGTTTCTACGAGCAGTACTTC.

The chain has TRBV28 and TRBJ1-2; 9 nucleotides line up with TRBD1. This CDR3 is built from 14 residues. CDR1 and CDR2 (germline): MDHEN, SYDVKM. J lost 9 bases, V lost 3 bases, and 8 bases had no gene match. The CDR3 is CASSLGQGAGCYTF. CDR3 nucleotide sequence: TGTGCCAGCAGTTTGGGACAGGGTGCTGGTTGCTACACCTTC.

A few counts support this clonotype. This chain links TRBV28 with TRBJ1-5; possible D gene TRBD1, 6 bases. Germline V gene lookup returns CDR1 MDHEN and CDR2 SYDVKM. Trimming shortened V by 2 bases and J by 5 bases, and 13 bases separated the two germline ends. CDR3 length: 15 amino acids. CDR3 DNA sequence: TGTGCCAGCAGTTTAGTGGCAGGGGTTTATCAGCCCCAGCATTTT. Its protein is CASSLVAGVYQPQHF.

In its sample, this clonotype was seen a few times. The genes are TRBV3-1 and TRBJ2-7; 8 bases align to TRBD1. Trimming at V came to 1 base and at J to 2 bases, leaving 13 bases not matched to a gene. Germline V lookup: CDR1 LGHDT, CDR2 YNNKEL (reference sequence). The CDR3 has 18 amino acids. CDR3 DNA sequence: TGTGCCAGCAGCCAAGTATCCGTGACAGGGGTCCTTGCCTACGAGCAGTACTTC. This gives the protein CASSQVSVTGVLAYEQYF.

The J gene is TRBJ2-2, the V gene TRBV11-2; 11 nucleotides align to TRBD1. J was trimmed by 7 bases and V by 5 bases; bases with no gene match: 15. CDR3 length equals 18 residues. Germline assignment: CDR1 SGHAT and CDR2 FQNNGV. As DNA, the CDR3 is TGTGCCAGCAGCACACGTCCCATGGGGACAGGGGGTTTCGGGGAGCTGTTTTTT. It translates to CASSTRPMGTGGFGELFF.

Ten or more counts support this clonotype. V and J are TRBV12-3 or TRBV12-4 and TRBJ2-1; D is undetermined. The CDR3 is made up of 11 amino acids. Trimming pared 1 base from V and 9 bases from J, leaving 4 bases between. The CDR3 bases are TGTGCCAGCAGTTTAGTCACTGAGCAGTTCTTC. It encodes CASSLVTEQFF.

Many counts were recorded for this clonotype. The chain uses TRBV5-1 and TRBJ2-1; no reliable D call. Germline assignment: CDR1 SGHRS and CDR2 YFSETQ. This CDR3 comprises 15 residues. Deletions cut 0 bases from V and 3 bases from J, with 10 bases between. The CDR3 DNA reads as TGCGCCAGCAGCTTGGAAGATCCCTTCTACAATGAGCAGTTCTTC. Its translation is CASSLEDPFYNEQFF.

V and J are TRBV6-2 or TRBV6-3 and TRBJ2-3; 7 nucleotides agree with TRBD1. The trim removed 6 bases at V and 6 bases at J, leaving 12 bases unmatched. The CDR3 is 15 amino acids. Germline lookup yields CDR1 MNHEY and CDR2 SVGEGT. This CDR3 reads CASSDRDRVTDTQYF. DNA of the CDR3: TGTGCCAGCAGCGACCGAGACAGGGTAACCGATACGCAGTATTTT.

This chain links TRBV7-2 with TRBJ2-3; 13 positions match TRBD2. This CDR3 spans 16 amino acids. CDR1 is SGHTA and CDR2 is FQGNSA in the germline V gene. Losses at the gene ends were 5 bases for V and 6 bases for J; bases not matched to a gene: 8. This chain's CDR3 is CASSRQGLAGSDTQYF. The CDR3 nucleotides read TGTGCCAGCAGCAGACAGGGACTAGCGGGATCTGATACGCAGTATTTT.

This chain links TRBV6-1 with TRBJ1-4; the D is unclear. This CDR3 region has 14 residues. In germline, CDR1 is MNHNS, CDR2 SASEGT. The germline V and J ends were trimmed by 3 bases and 7 bases, with 12 bases remaining between them. The CDR3 coding sequence is TGTGCCAGCAGTGACACGGGCCATTCTGAAAAACTGTTTTTT. This encodes CASSDTGHSEKLFF.